This T cell receptor beta chain came from a study of blood T cell repertoires in COVID-19. Overall study context: COVID-19 samples from acute and convalescent phases originated in the United States, Italy and Spain. T cells, B-cell-depleted T cells, or PBMCs provided the cDNA or gDNA that served as material.

V was clipped by 0 bases and J by 4 bases; unmatched bases: 7. The germline gives CDR1 SGHNT, CDR2 YYREEE (reference sequence). The CDR3 loop spans 16 amino acids. Per the study methods: Nucleated cell number was recorded as an estimate derived from reference gene primer amplification. TCRdb's table, derived via immunoSEQ multiplex PCR, lists solely in-frame clones and lacks some. V, J and clone size derive from that table, while D and trimming were established from the DNA sequence. The data contain approximately 250,000 clones, 70% to 90% of them singletons. The TCR was taken from a man in his forties with acute or convalescent COVID-19. The rearrangement uses TRBV5-4 and TRBJ2-3, with 8 bases lining up with TRBD2. The source material was peripheral blood. The CDR3 nucleotides read TGTGCCAGCAGCTTGGGCGGGCGGGGGGCCTCAGATACGCAGTATTTT. As protein: CASSLGGRGASDTQYF.